This T cell receptor (beta chain) was observed in a study of T cells in Graves' hyperthyroidism and ophthalmopathy. This clonotype has more than one count but fewer than ten. Its target is unknown. Patients with uncontrolled infections, other autoimmune diseases, pregnancy or lactation were excluded. Each diagnosis was grounded in clinical symptoms, serum thyroxine and TRAb, thyroid ultrasound, and orbital computed tomography. From less than 13 ml of fresh peripheral blood, PBMCs were isolated. TCR beta CDR3 regions were amplified from RNA. A first-round RT-PCR of the TCR CDR3 used the HTBI primer set. In TCRdb, the multiplex PCR reads were re-called with MiXCR into one record per CDR3 protein. The data hold 130,000 to 150,000 distinct CDR3 sequences, with about 20% observed a single time. Study conclusions and caveats: Appearing also in blood were most of the thyroid clonotypes expanded above 0.001.

The sequenced material came from blood. This receptor was taken from a woman aged 50 to 65 with Graves' hyperthyroidism that later progressed to Graves' ophthalmopathy.

The CDR3 sequence is CASSPTSSNQPQHF. The CDR3 bases are TGTGCCAGCAGTCCAACATCTAGCAATCAGCCCCAGCATTTT. The chain uses TRBV12-3 or TRBV12-4 and TRBJ1-5; no reliable D call. V dropped 5 bases and J dropped 0 bases, with 8 bases sitting between them. The CDR3 runs to 14 residues.